This TCR beta chain comes out of a study of a mutant IDH1 vaccine in newly diagnosed glioma. The method was immunoSEQ multiplex PCR; TCRdb's version includes in-frame clones alone and lacks a portion of them. The sample lists approximately 62,000 clones; around 84% were seen once. Time point described: week 35, safety follow-up. In every dose of vaccine, 300 ug of mutant IDH1 20-mer peptide was given alongside topical imiquimod. Eight vaccine doses were administered to patients at weeks 1, 3, 5, 7, 11, 15, 19 and 23. CDR1 is MNHEY and CDR2 is SMNVEV in the germline V gene (reference sequence). The CDR3 covers 15 residues. V was clipped by 10 bases and J by 3 bases; unmatched bases: 11. A word on this clone: The target antigen is unknown.

Sample: PBMCs, taken from a glioma patient whose treatment included an IDH1 peptide vaccine. This receptor was obtained from a man aged 25 to 40 with glioma. The chain is built from TRBV27 and TRBJ2-1, with TRBD2 matching 8 bases. In DNA form, the CDR3 reads TGTGCCATCTCCCCCTACAGCGGGGGCTACAATGAGCAGTTCTTC. This encodes CAISPYSGGYNEQFF.